The 6 T cell receptor beta chains presented below share a single source sample, sequenced in a study of CD8 T cells in Susac syndrome. With random hexamers, reverse transcription was performed on about 0.5 to 1 ug of RNA. One entry per CDR3 protein results from TCRdb running MiXCR on the immunoSEQ multiplex PCR reads. This repertoire shows some 190,000 distinct CDR3 sequences, about 95% found once; its top ten account for more than 0.1%. The specimen sequenced was CD4+ T cells from PBMCs. These receptors all come from a human donor in good health.

The rearrangement uses TRBV18 and TRBJ1-1; 10 nucleotides match TRBD1. CDR1 and CDR2 (germline): KGHSH, LQKENI. The CDR3 is 16 amino acids. J was trimmed by 1 base and V by 1 base; bases with no gene match: 3. CDR3 in DNA: TGTGCCAGCTCACCACGGGGGGACAGGGGGAACACTGAAGCTTTCTTT. This sequence encodes CASSPRGDRGNTEAFF.

V is TRBV30 and J is TRBJ2-2; unclear D gene. Trimming cost V 5 bases and J 6 bases, with 13 bases left between them. The CDR3 sequence is 13 residues long. Germline-derived CDR1 and CDR2 are GTSNPN and SVGIG (reference sequence). DNA for the CDR3: TGTGCCTGGGGTCACGTTGAAGCCGGGGAGCTGTTTTTT. This gives the protein CAWGHVEAGELFF.

The chain employs TRBV19 and TRBJ2-1; D is unresolved. CDR3 size: 15 residues. CDR1 is LNHDA and CDR2 is SQIVND in the germline V gene (reference sequence). V lost 1 base, J lost 6 bases, and 13 bases lay in between. CDR3 sequence: CASSIGKPVGNEQFF. The CDR3 DNA is TGTGCCAGTAGTATAGGGAAACCGGTTGGCAATGAGCAGTTCTTC. Full variable domain (rest looked up from reference TRBV19 and TRBJ2-1): DGGITQSPKYLFRKEGQNVTLSCEQNLNHDAMYWYRQDPGQGLRLIYYSQIVNDFQKGDIAEGYSVSREKKESFPLTVTSAQKNPTAFYLCASSIGKPVGNEQFFGPGTRLTVL.

The chain employs TRBV7-9 and TRBJ2-1; no clear D gene. Trimming took 5 bases from V and 7 from J, leaving 9 bases between them. Per the germline V gene, CDR1 is SEHNR and CDR2 is FQNEAQ (reference sequence). This CDR3 region has 12 residues. This chain's CDR3 is CASSKLGNEQFF. CDR3 nucleotide sequence: TGTGCCAGCAGCAAACTGGGAAATGAGCAGTTCTTC.

This chain joins TRBV7-3 and TRBJ2-1; TRBD2 aligns across 7 bases. The CDR3 extends over 17 amino acids. With 2 bases clipped from V and 5 bases from J, the junction kept 12 bases outside the gene matches. In germline, CDR1 is SGHTA, CDR2 FQGTGA. The CDR3 spells CASSLGLGSNGNNEQFF. The CDR3 DNA sequence: TGTGCCAGCAGCTTAGGACTAGGATCAAACGGCAACAATGAGCAGTTCTTC.

This chain connects TRBV6-2 or TRBV6-3 to TRBJ2-1; D is unclear. The CDR3 contains 15 residues. Per the germline V gene, CDR1 is MNHEY and CDR2 is SVGEGT. Trimming cost V 8 bases and J 4 bases, with 18 bases left between them. The CDR3 region is CASDFAGANYNEQFF. CDR3 nucleotide sequence: TGTGCCAGCGATTTTGCTGGAGCAAATTACAATGAGCAGTTCTTC.